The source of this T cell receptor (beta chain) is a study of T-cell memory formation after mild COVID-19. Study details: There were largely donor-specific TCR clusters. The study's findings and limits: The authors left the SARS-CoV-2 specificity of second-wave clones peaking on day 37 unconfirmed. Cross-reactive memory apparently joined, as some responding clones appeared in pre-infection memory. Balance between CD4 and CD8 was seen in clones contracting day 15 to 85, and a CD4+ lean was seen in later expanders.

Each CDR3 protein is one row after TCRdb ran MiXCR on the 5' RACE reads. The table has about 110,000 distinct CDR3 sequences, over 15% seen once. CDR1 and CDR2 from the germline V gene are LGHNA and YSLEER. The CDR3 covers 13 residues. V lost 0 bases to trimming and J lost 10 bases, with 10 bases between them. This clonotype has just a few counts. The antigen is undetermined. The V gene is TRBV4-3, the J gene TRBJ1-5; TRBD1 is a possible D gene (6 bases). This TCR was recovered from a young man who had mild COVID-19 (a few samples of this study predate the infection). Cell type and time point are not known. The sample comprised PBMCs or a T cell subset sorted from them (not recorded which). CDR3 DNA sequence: TGCGCCAGCAGCCAAGATAGGGGGAAACCCCAGCATTTT. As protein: CASSQDRGKPQHF.